One sample yielded the 18 T cell receptor beta chains listed below, sequenced in a study of shared clonotypes between healthy human individuals. Assay used: immunoSEQ multiplex PCR; TCRdb lists only in-frame clones, some missing. The sample shows roughly 2,000,000 clones, about 95% of them seen only once. The naive CD8 subset, CD45RO-negative cells positively selected for CCR7, excluded terminally differentiated effector memory CD45RA+ cells. The sequenced sample was naive CD8+ T cells sorted from blood. These receptors were obtained from a man aged 18-30 years in good health.

As regards this clone: This specimen includes other DNA sequences encoding the same CDR3. The chain carries TRBV5-1 and TRBJ2-7; D uncertain. The CDR3 is 13 amino acids. CDR1 is SGHRS and CDR2 is YFSETQ in the germline V gene. Trimming took off 0 bases at V and 0 bases at J, with 4 bases between the two ends. The CDR3 nucleotides read TGCGCCAGCAGCTTGGGCATCTCCTACGAGCAGTACTTC. Translating gives CASSLGISYEQYF.

V usage is TRBV9 and J usage is TRBJ2-7, with TRBD2 identical over 8 bases. CDR3 size: 15 residues. The trim removed 0 bases at V and 4 bases at J, leaving 6 bases unmatched. Germline CDR1 reads SGDLS; CDR2 reads YYNGEE. The CDR3 DNA follows: TGTGCCAGCAGCGTAGGGGGGACTAGTCAATACGAGCAGTACTTC. Translated: CASSVGGTSQYEQYF.

The chain carries TRBV27 and TRBJ2-1; D gene unclear. Per germline, CDR1 MNHEY and CDR2 SMNVEV (reference sequence). This CDR3 is built from 13 residues. The germline V and J ends were trimmed by 2 bases and 10 bases, with 12 bases remaining between them. The CDR3 region has the DNA TGTGCCAGCAGTTTAGTACCTCCAAGAGAGCAGTTCTTC. Protein sequence: CASSLVPPREQFF.

The chain couples TRBV4-3 to TRBJ2-1; D may be TRBD1 or TRBD2 (5 bases each). Trimming cost V 4 bases and J 5 bases, with 21 bases left between them. The CDR3 extends over 17 amino acids. From germline, CDR1 is LGHNA and CDR2 YSLEER. CDR3 loop: CASSPIIGPGPDNEQFF. The CDR3 DNA reads as TGCGCCAGCAGCCCCATTATCGGACCGGGACCAGACAATGAGCAGTTCTTC.

This sequence joins TRBV5-6 and TRBJ1-6; a possible D gene is TRBD1 (6 bases). The V gene's germline CDR1 is SGHDT and CDR2 YYEEEE. V shed 4 bases and J shed 3 bases, with 11 bases lying between them. The CDR3 loop spans 15 amino acids. CDR3 coding DNA: TGTGCCAGCAGCGCTACAGGGATCTATAATTCACCCCTCCACTTT. This translates into CASSATGIYNSPLHF.

V gene TRBV29-1 combines with J gene TRBJ2-1; 14 nucleotides match TRBD2. Germline lookup yields CDR1 SQVTM and CDR2 ANQGSEA. The V gene end was trimmed by 1 base and the J gene end by 7 bases; junction bases not matched to a gene: 3. This CDR3 is built from 15 residues. The CDR3, as DNA: TGCAGCGTTGAAGCGGGACTAGCGGGAGTGAATGAGCAGTTCTTC. Its translation is CSVEAGLAGVNEQFF.

The rearrangement joins TRBV12-5 to TRBJ2-3; weak D call: TRBD2 (6 bases). CDR1 LGHNT and CDR2 FRNRAP come from the germline V gene. This CDR3 is built from 16 residues. V dropped 1 base and J dropped 2 bases, with 13 bases sitting between them. The CDR3 here is CASGLDRDLITDTQYF. CDR3 bases: TGTGCTAGTGGTTTGGACCGGGACTTAATCACAGATACGCAGTATTTT.

The chain couples TRBV29-1 to TRBJ1-3; no firm D call. Germline V gene lookup returns CDR1 SQVTM and CDR2 ANQGSEA. Trimming removed 4 bases from V and 0 bases from J, with 7 bases in between. The CDR3 totals 13 residues. CDR3 region: CSVVPSSGNTIYF. The DNA for the CDR3 is TGCAGCGTTGTTCCCTCCTCTGGAAACACCATATATTTT.

The gene calls are TRBV7-9 and TRBJ2-7, with 8 bases matching TRBD2. V dropped 3 bases and J dropped 6; count of bases not matched to a gene: 10. Germline CDR1 reads SEHNR; CDR2 reads FQNEAQ (reference sequence). This CDR3 has 15 residues. The CDR3 sequence: CASSFTERERGEQYF. The CDR3 bases are TGTGCCAGCAGCTTCACGGAGCGGGAGAGAGGCGAGCAGTACTTC.

This chain's CDR3 is CASSLGADSGLSTDTQYF. The CDR3 nucleotides read TGTGCCAGCAGCTTGGGGGCGGACAGCGGGCTTAGCACAGATACGCAGTATTTT. This sequence joins TRBV11-2 and TRBJ2-3; the D gene could be TRBD1 or TRBD2 (6 bases each). The CDR3 length is 18 residues. V was pared by 3 bases and J by 0 bases, with 19 bases between. In germline, CDR1 is SGHAT, CDR2 FQNNGV.

The J gene is TRBJ1-1, the V gene TRBV15; 7 bases align to TRBD1. After removal of 0 bases from V and 7 bases from J, the junction contained 8 bases not matched to a gene. Germline CDR1 LNHNV, CDR2 YYDKDF (reference sequence). The CDR3 sequence is 15 residues long. CDR3 loop: CATSRDRGGTGEAFF. For the CDR3, the DNA is TGTGCCACCAGCAGAGATAGAGGGGGCACTGGTGAAGCTTTCTTT.

The chain joins TRBV2 to TRBJ2-7; D is undetermined. CDR3 size: 16 residues. Germline CDR1 SNHLY, CDR2 FYNNEI. Trimming pared 1 base from V and 1 base from J, leaving 14 bases between. The CDR3 DNA reads TGTGCCAGCAGTGAAGGATCCCTTCGTTTTTCCTACGAGCAGTACTTC. Protein sequence: CASSEGSLRFSYEQYF.

The J gene is TRBJ2-7, the V gene TRBV6-5; 10 bases align to TRBD1. With 10 bases clipped from V and 1 base from J, the junction kept 10 bases outside the gene matches. Germline V gene data show CDR1 as MNHEY and CDR2 as SVGAGI. The CDR3 consists of 15 residues. In DNA form, the CDR3 reads TGTGCCACGAAAATTGACAGGGGGCTATCCTACGAGCAGTACTTC. Amino acid sequence: CATKIDRGLSYEQYF.

The rearrangement uses TRBV6-1 and TRBJ2-1, with TRBD2 matching 8 bases. CDR1 and CDR2 from the germline V gene are MNHNS and SASEGT. J was trimmed by 7 bases and V by 4 bases; bases with no gene match: 12. The CDR3 totals 16 residues. CDR3 DNA sequence: TGTGCCAGCAGTGCCCGTAGCGGGGTAGGGGTTAATGAGCAGTTCTTC. Residues: CASSARSGVGVNEQFF.

This clone appeared once. The chain carries TRBV4-1 and TRBJ1-5, with D maybe TRBD1 (6 bases). Germline loops: CDR1 MGHRA, CDR2 YSYEKL. This CDR3 comprises 18 residues. V was shortened by 3 bases and J by 0 bases, with 18 bases between the two germline ends. The CDR3 sequence is CASSQEAGAPYSNQPQHF. CDR3 bases: TGCGCCAGCAGCCAGGAGGCGGGGGCCCCGTATAGCAATCAGCCCCAGCATTTT.

This chain joins TRBV7-9 and TRBJ2-5, with D perhaps TRBD1 or TRBD2 (5 bases each). Germline CDR1 SEHNR, CDR2 FQNEAQ (reference sequence). Trimming removed 5 bases at V and 3 bases at J, with 16 bases between. The length of the CDR3 is 15 residues. CDR3 sequence: CASSPPRGAEETQYF. The CDR3 DNA is TGTGCCAGCAGCCCACCCCGAGGGGCCGAAGAGACCCAGTACTTC.

The gene calls are TRBV13 and TRBJ2-7, with TRBD2 identical over 7 bases. The germline V gene has CDR1 PRHDT and CDR2 FYEKMQ (reference sequence). This CDR3 has 13 amino acids. Trimming removed 5 bases from V and 7 bases from J; junction bases left unmatched: 8. The CDR3 loop is CASSDGGLREQYF. In nucleotides, the CDR3 is TGTGCCAGCAGCGACGGGGGGTTGAGGGAGCAGTACTTC. The complete variable domain, with remaining parts taken from reference TRBV13 and TRBJ2-7, reads AAGVIQSPRHLIKEKRETATLKCYPIPRHDTVYWYQQGPGQDPQFLISFYEKMQSDKGSIPDRFSAQQFSDYHSELNMSSLELGDSALYFCASSDGGLREQYFGPGTRLTVT.

The rearrangement links TRBV5-6 to TRBJ2-3; D is undetermined. Trimming shortened V by 7 bases and J by 2 bases, and 14 bases separated the two germline ends. This CDR3 contains 14 residues. Per the germline V gene, CDR1 is SGHDT and CDR2 is YYEEEE. CDR3 coding DNA: TGTGCCAGCGCCCCTCTGTTGTCCACAGATACGCAGTATTTT. Translating it yields CASAPLLSTDTQYF.